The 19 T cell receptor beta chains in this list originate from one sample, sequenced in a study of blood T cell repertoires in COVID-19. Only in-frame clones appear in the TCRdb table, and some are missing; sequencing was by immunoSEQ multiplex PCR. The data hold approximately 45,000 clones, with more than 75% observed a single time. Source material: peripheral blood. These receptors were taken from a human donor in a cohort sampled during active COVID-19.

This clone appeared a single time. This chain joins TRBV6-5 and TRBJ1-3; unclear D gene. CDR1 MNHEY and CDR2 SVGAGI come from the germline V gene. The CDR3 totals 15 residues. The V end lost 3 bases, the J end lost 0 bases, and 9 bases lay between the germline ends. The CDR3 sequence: CASSYFLGSGNTIYF. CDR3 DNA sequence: TGTGCCAGCAGTTATTTCCTCGGCTCTGGAAACACCATATATTTT.

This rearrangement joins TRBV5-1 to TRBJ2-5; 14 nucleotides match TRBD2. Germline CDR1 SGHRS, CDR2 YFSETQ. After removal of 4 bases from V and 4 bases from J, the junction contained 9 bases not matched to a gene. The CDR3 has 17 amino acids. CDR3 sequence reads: CASSATGLAGGSETQYF. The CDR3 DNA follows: TGCGCCAGCAGCGCGACCGGACTAGCGGGAGGTTCAGAGACCCAGTACTTC.

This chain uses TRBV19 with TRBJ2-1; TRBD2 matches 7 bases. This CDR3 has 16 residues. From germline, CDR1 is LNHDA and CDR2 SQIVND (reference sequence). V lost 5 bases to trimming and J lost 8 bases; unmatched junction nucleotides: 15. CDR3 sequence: CASSPYLGEGLDEQFF. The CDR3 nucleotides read TGTGCCAGTAGTCCGTACTTGGGGGAGGGCCTCGATGAGCAGTTCTTC.

CDR3 residues: CASSLAPGISNQPQHF. CDR3 DNA sequence: TGTGCCAGCAGCTTAGCGCCGGGGATCAGCAATCAGCCCCAGCATTTT. The chain has TRBV7-6 and TRBJ1-5; D is unresolved. V was shortened by 0 bases and J by 1 base, with 10 bases between the two germline ends. CDR3 size: 16 residues. CDR1 is SGHVS and CDR2 is FNYEAQ in the germline V gene.

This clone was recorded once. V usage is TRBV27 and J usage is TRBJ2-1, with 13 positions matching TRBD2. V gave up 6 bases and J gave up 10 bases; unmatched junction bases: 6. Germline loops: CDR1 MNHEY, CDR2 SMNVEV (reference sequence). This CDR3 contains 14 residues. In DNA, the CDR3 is TGTGCCAGCAGCGGACTAGCGGGAGTAGAAGAGCAGTTCTTC. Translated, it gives CASSGLAGVEEQFF.

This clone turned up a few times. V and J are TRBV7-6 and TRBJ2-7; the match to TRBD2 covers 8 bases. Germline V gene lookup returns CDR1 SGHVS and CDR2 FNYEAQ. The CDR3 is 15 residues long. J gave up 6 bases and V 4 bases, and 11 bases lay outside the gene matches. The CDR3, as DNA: TGTGCCAGCAGCTCAGCTAGCGGGCTCCCCGCCGAGCAGTACTTC. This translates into CASSSASGLPAEQYF.

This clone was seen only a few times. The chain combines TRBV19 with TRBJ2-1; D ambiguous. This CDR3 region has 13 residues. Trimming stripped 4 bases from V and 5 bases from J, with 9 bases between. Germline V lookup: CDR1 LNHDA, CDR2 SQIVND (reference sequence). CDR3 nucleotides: TGTGCCAGTAGTAGGTTAGATCACAATGAGCAGTTCTTC. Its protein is CASSRLDHNEQFF.

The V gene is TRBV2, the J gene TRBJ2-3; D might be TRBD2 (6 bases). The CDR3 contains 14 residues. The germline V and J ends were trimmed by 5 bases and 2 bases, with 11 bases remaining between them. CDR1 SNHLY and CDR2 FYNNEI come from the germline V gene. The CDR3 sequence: CASSRGLPTDTQYF. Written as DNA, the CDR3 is TGTGCCAGCAGTCGGGGACTCCCCACAGATACGCAGTATTTT.

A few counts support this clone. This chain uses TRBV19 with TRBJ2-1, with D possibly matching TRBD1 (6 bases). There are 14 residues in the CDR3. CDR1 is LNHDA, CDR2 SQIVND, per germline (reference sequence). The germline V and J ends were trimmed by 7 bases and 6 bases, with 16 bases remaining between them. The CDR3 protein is CASKGRGDPNEQFF. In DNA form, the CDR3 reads TGTGCCAGTAAAGGCAGGGGTGATCCCAATGAGCAGTTCTTC.

The CDR3 nucleotides read TGCAGTGCTAGTCGCGGGGCCAGGGATGAGCAGTTCTTC. Translating gives CSASRGARDEQFF. The J gene is TRBJ2-1, the V gene TRBV20-1, with D maybe TRBD2 (6 bases). V gave up 3 bases and J gave up 8 bases, with 14 bases separating them. This CDR3 is 13 amino acids long. CDR1 and CDR2 from the germline V gene are DFQATT and SNEGSKA (reference sequence).

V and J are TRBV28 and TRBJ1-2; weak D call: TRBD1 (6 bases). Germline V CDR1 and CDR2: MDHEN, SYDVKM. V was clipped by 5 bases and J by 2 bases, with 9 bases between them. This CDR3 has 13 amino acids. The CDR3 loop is CASSHGQNYGYTF. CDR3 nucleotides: TGTGCCAGCAGTCACGGACAGAACTATGGCTACACCTTC.

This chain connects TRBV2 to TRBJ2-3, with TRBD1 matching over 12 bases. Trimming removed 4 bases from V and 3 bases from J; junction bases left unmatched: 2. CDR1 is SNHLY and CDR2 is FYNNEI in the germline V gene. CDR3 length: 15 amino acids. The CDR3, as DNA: TGTGCCAGCAGTGCGGGACAGGGGGCAACAGATACGCAGTATTTT. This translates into CASSAGQGATDTQYF.

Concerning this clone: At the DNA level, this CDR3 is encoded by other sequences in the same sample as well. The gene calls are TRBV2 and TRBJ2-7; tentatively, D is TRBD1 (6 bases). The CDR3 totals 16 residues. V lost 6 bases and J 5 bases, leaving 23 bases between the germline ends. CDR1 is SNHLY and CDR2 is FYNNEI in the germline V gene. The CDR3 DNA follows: TGTGCCAGCAGACCCCGGGACACGGGCGGGTCCAACGAGCAGTACTTC. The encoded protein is CASRPRDTGGSNEQYF. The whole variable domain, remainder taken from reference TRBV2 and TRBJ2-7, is EPEVTQTPSHQVTQMGQEVILRCVPISNHLYFYWYRQILGQKVEFLVSFYNNEISEKSEIFDDQFSVERPDGSNFTLKIRSTKLEDSAMYFCASRPRDTGGSNEQYFGPGTRLTVT.

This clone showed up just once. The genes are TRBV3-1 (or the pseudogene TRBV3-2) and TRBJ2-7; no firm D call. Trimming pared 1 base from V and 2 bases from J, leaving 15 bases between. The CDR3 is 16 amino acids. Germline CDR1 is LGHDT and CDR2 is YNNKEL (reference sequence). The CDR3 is CASSQAGSRFAYEQYF. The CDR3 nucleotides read TGTGCCAGCAGCCAAGCAGGCAGTCGCTTTGCCTACGAGCAGTACTTC.

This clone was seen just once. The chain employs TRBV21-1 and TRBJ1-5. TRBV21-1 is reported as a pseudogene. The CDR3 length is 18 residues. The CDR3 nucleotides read TGTGCCAGCAGCAAAGCCCACTCTTGGGAAACGGCGGGTCAGCCCCAGCATTTT. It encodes CASSKAHSWETAGQPQHF.

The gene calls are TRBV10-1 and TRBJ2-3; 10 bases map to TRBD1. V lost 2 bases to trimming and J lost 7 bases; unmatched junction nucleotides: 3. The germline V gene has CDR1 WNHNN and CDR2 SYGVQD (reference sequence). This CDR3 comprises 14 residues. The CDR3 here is CASSEADRGNTQYF. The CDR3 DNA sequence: TGCGCCAGCAGTGAGGCGGACAGGGGGAATACGCAGTATTTT.

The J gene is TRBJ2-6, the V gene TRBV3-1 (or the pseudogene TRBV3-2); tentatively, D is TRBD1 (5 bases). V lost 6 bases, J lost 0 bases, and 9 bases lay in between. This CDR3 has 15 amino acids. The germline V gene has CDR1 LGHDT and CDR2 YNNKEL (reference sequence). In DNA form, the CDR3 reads TGTGCCAGCAGACCCGACAGCTCTGGGGCCAACGTCCTGACTTTC. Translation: CASRPDSSGANVLTF.

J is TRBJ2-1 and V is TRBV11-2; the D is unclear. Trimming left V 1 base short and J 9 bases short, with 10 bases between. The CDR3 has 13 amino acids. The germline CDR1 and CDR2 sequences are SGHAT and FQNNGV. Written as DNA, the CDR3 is TGTGCCAGCAGCTTAGTTCCCCGGGTTGAGCAGTTCTTC. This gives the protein CASSLVPRVEQFF. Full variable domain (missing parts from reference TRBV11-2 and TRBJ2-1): EAGVAQSPRYKIIEKRQSVAFWCNPISGHATLYWYQQILGQGPKLLIQFQNNGVVDDSQLPKDRFSAERLKGVDSTLKIQPAKLEDSAVYLCASSLVPRVEQFFGPGTRLTVL.

CDR3 bases: TGTGCCAGCAGCCAAATAGCGCAAAACCGCTACAATGAGCAGTTCTTC. The encoded protein is CASSQIAQNRYNEQFF. This chain joins TRBV3-1 (or the pseudogene TRBV3-2) and TRBJ2-1; maybe TRBD2 (5 bases). CDR1 and CDR2 from the germline V gene are LGHDT and YNNKEL (reference sequence). The CDR3 loop spans 16 amino acids. Trimming shortened V by 2 bases and J by 3 bases, and 14 bases separated the two germline ends.